Sequencing of this TCR beta chain was carried out in a study of early T cells in non-severe SARS-CoV-2 infection. Findings of the study overall: Matching against VDJdb likely underestimated virus-specific expansions, favoring anti-spike CD8.

Regarding this clonotype: Its antigen is not known.

The library protocol tagged individual cDNA molecules with unique molecular identifiers. TCRdb used MiXCR to reprocess the 5' RACE reads, holding one entry per CDR3 protein. The data show under 100,000 distinct CDR3 sequences, 9.5% to 12% seen once. CDR1 is SGHTA, CDR2 FQGNSA, per germline. The CDR3 extends over 14 amino acids. Trimming cost V 1 base and J 4 bases, with 10 bases left between them. V gene TRBV7-2 combines with J gene TRBJ2-5; D not resolved. Sequencing input: whole blood. The sequence was obtained from an adult who was a healthcare worker with PCR-confirmed SARS-CoV-2 infection or an uninfected control (not recorded which). As DNA, the CDR3 is TGTGCCAGCAGCTTAGGCCTAGTCTCAGAGACCCAGTACTTC. This codes for CASSLGLVSETQYF.